Presented here are 18 T cell receptor beta chains from one specimen sequenced in a study of post-analysis software for immune sequencing data. General study points: About five TRBV segments (TRBV5-6, TRBV5-1 and TRBV20-1 among them) occurred more frequently in patients than in controls.

TCR beta cDNA libraries had unique molecular identifiers. TCRdb re-analysed the PCR reads in MiXCR, keeping a single row per CDR3 protein. The sample has 430,000 or so distinct CDR3 sequences; less than 40% are singletons. For these TCRs, the target antigens are not known. The source material was blood. These TCRs come from a girl aged 2 to 10 with multiple sclerosis.

The sample holds a few counts of this clonotype. This chain connects TRBV7-8 to TRBJ2-5, with D perhaps matching TRBD1 (7 bases). The V end was cut by 5 bases, the J end by 4 bases, with 23 bases between. Germline CDR1 SGHVS, CDR2 FQNEAQ. The CDR3 totals 17 residues. In DNA, the CDR3 is TGTGCCAGCAGCCTACGTCAGGGGGGCGCGATAGGAGAGACCCAGTACTTC. Encoded protein: CASSLRQGGAIGETQYF. Full variable domain (rest looked up from reference TRBV7-8 and TRBJ2-5): GAGVSQSPRYKVAKRGQDVALRCDPISGHVSLFWYQQALGQGPEFLTYFQNEAQLDKSGLPSDRFFAERPEGSVSTLKIQRTQQEDSAVYLCASSLRQGGAIGETQYFGPGTRLLVL.

The J gene is TRBJ1-6, the V gene TRBV4-3; D is undetermined. V lost 1 base and J 7 bases, leaving 5 bases between the germline ends. The CDR3 is made up of 13 amino acids. Looked up from germline, CDR1 is LGHNA and CDR2 is YSLEER. The CDR3 sequence: CASSQVENSPLHF. For the CDR3, the DNA is TGCGCCAGCAGCCAAGTGGAGAATTCACCCCTCCACTTT.

The chain uses TRBV13 and TRBJ2-1, with TRBD2 matching over 8 bases. The CDR3 loop spans 14 amino acids. Germline CDR1 reads PRHDT; CDR2 reads FYEKMQ (reference sequence). The J segment lost 9 bases and the V segment lost 1 base, leaving 5 bases of the junction unmatched. CDR3 in amino acids: CASSLAGGGLEQFF. The CDR3 region has the DNA TGTGCCAGCAGCTTAGCGGGGGGGGGACTTGAGCAGTTCTTC.

In its sample, this clonotype was seen a few times. The chain couples TRBV11-2 to TRBJ2-7; 8 bases are shared with TRBD2. The germline CDR1 and CDR2 sequences are SGHAT and FQNNGV. V lost 6 bases, J lost 4 bases, and 11 bases stayed unmatched. This CDR3 has 15 residues. The CDR3 DNA follows: TGTGCCAGCAGGATCTCGGGGGGGGTAGGGTACGAGCAGTACTTC. Translation: CASRISGGVGYEQYF.

The rearrangement uses TRBV30 and TRBJ2-1; D ambiguous. V dropped 7 bases and J dropped 0 bases, with 13 bases sitting between them. Germline-derived CDR1 and CDR2 are GTSNPN and SVGIG (reference sequence). The CDR3 consists of 14 residues. The CDR3 coding sequence is TGTGCCTTGGGCGTGGGATTCTCCTACAATGAGCAGTTCTTC. Its translation is CALGVGFSYNEQFF.

The V gene is TRBV18, the J gene TRBJ2-5; D unresolved. CDR1 is KGHSH and CDR2 is LQKENI in the germline V gene. The CDR3 sequence is 13 residues long. Trimming took off 2 bases at V and 11 bases at J, with 15 bases between the two ends. CDR3 sequence (DNA): TGTGCCAGCTCACCATGGACGATGGCGGAGCAGTACTTC. Its protein product is CASSPWTMAEQYF.

This sequence joins TRBV20-1 and TRBJ2-5; D gene unclear. CDR3 length equals 14 residues. Trimming removed 5 bases from V and 2 bases from J, with 15 bases in between. Per the germline V gene, CDR1 is DFQATT and CDR2 is SNEGSKA (reference sequence). CDR3 sequence reads: CSAARVEGQETQYF. CDR3 DNA sequence: TGCAGTGCTGCCCGAGTCGAAGGACAAGAGACCCAGTACTTC.

V and J are TRBV5-1 and TRBJ2-7, with TRBD1 identical over 7 bases. Germline-derived CDR1 and CDR2 are SGHRS and YFSETQ. The CDR3 is 15 amino acids. Trimming took 3 bases from V and 5 from J; bases not matched to a gene: 11. This chain's CDR3 is CASSSRRDSMHEQYF. The CDR3 DNA follows: TGCGCCAGCAGCTCTCGCCGGGACAGTATGCACGAGCAGTACTTC.

The V gene is TRBV28, the J gene TRBJ1-2; 8 bases are shared with TRBD1. CDR3 size: 15 residues. CDR1 MDHEN and CDR2 SYDVKM come from the germline V gene. The ends lost 4 bases at V and 5 bases at J; junction bases unmatched: 9. The CDR3 spells CASSYLPGQAYGYTF. The CDR3, as DNA: TGTGCCAGCAGTTATCTCCCGGGACAGGCATATGGCTACACCTTC.

The chain employs TRBV11-1 and TRBJ2-7, with 7 bases fitting TRBD2. The V segment lost 2 bases and the J segment 0 bases; nucleotides outside the gene matches: 4. CDR1 and CDR2 (germline): SGHAT, FQDESV (reference sequence). The length of the CDR3 is 15 residues. The CDR3 DNA is TGTGCCAGCAGCTTACTAGCGGTGAACTCCTACGAGCAGTACTTC. It encodes CASSLLAVNSYEQYF.

This clonotype was detected only a few times. The rearrangement uses TRBV20-1 and TRBJ2-1; D not resolved. The germline V and J ends were trimmed by 3 bases and 0 bases, with 9 bases remaining between them. CDR3 length: 14 residues. Germline assignment: CDR1 DFQATT and CDR2 SNEGSKA (reference sequence). The CDR3 DNA is TGCAGTGCTAGTGGTCCTTTCTCCTACAATGAGCAGTTCTTC. It encodes CSASGPFSYNEQFF.

The chain combines TRBV9 with TRBJ2-1, with 10 nucleotides matching TRBD2. Looked up from germline, CDR1 is SGDLS and CDR2 is YYNGEE. Trimming removed 1 base from V and 3 bases from J; junction bases left unmatched: 1. This CDR3 region has 15 residues. For the CDR3, the DNA is TGTGCCAGCAGCGTACGACTAGCGGGCTACAATGAGCAGTTCTTC. Translation: CASSVRLAGYNEQFF.

At least ten counts were recorded for this clonotype. At one end the junction does not follow the germline gene, possibly because of a read error. The CDR3 sequence: CATSGLQETQYF. CDR3 nucleotides: TGCGCAACTAGCGGGCTGCAAGAGACCCAGTACTTC. The rearrangement joins TRBV10-3 to TRBJ2-5; the match to TRBD2 covers 9 bases. This CDR3 spans 12 amino acids. The germline gives CDR1 ENHRY, CDR2 SYGVKD.

Comment on this clonotype: One end of the junction fails to match germline, which may point to a read error. The chain couples TRBV6-5 to TRBJ1-2, with no clear D. This CDR3 has 14 residues. The V gene's germline CDR1 is MNHEY and CDR2 SVGAGI. CDR3 region: CVSSYLGLGYGYTF. The CDR3 nucleotides are TGTGTCAGCAGTTATTTAGGCCTGGGCTATGGCTACACCTTC.

This clonotype was seen a single time. The CDR3, as DNA: TGTGCCAGCAGCCAATCCCTAGGGAAATACAATGAGCAGTTCTTC. This encodes CASSQSLGKYNEQFF. V and J are TRBV16 and TRBJ2-1; no clear D gene. Trimming shortened V by 0 bases and J by 4 bases, and 10 bases separated the two germline ends. From germline, CDR1 is KGHSY and CDR2 FQNENV. The CDR3 is made up of 15 amino acids.

The chain is built from TRBV12-3 or TRBV12-4 and TRBJ1-1; D gene unclear. The CDR3 length is 14 residues. V lost 6 bases and J lost 1, with 12 bases in between. CDR3 sequence: CASSSGVGNTEAFF. The CDR3 DNA is TGTGCCAGCAGCTCCGGGGTCGGGAACACTGAAGCTTTCTTT.

This clonotype appeared a few times. This sequence joins TRBV20-1 and TRBJ1-5; 8 positions match TRBD1. The V segment lost 3 bases and the J segment 4 bases; nucleotides outside the gene matches: 5. This CDR3 is 14 amino acids long. Germline-derived CDR1 and CDR2 are DFQATT and SNEGSKA (reference sequence). CDR3 protein: CSASPRQGNQPQHF. The CDR3 nucleotides read TGCAGTGCTAGTCCCCGACAGGGGAATCAGCCCCAGCATTTT.

This sequence joins TRBV20-1 and TRBJ2-7; 8 nucleotides agree with TRBD2. J gave up 0 bases and V 0 bases, and 1 base lay outside the gene matches. CDR3 length: 14 amino acids. CDR1 and CDR2 (germline): DFQATT, SNEGSKA (reference sequence). The CDR3 region has the DNA TGCAGTGCTAGAGAACTAGCGGACTCCTACGAGCAGTACTTC. Protein product: CSARELADSYEQYF.